Listed below are T cell receptor beta chains from one sample, sequenced in a study of shared clonotypes between healthy human individuals. The assay was immunoSEQ multiplex PCR, and TCRdb's table has in-frame clones only and misses some. The table lists nearly 2 million clones, roughly 94% of them singletons. Sequenced sample: naive CD8+ T cells sorted from blood. The receptors come from a man aged 18-30 years in good health. Both conserved end residues are part of each CDR3. D genes are given only for firm matches. Clone sizes are given selectively: once, few, many, or a class where the clone is expanded.

CDR3	DNA	length	D	size	V	J
CASSAQAQGSEKLFF	TGCGCCAGCAGTGCTCAGGCGCAGGGGAGTGAAAAACTGTTTTTT	15	NA	NA	TRBV10-2	TRBJ1-4
CASSFRGDSNQPQHF	TGTGCCAGCAGCTTCAGGGGGGATAGCAATCAGCCCCAGCATTTT	15	TRBD1	NA	TRBV11-2	TRBJ1-5
CASSFRQGQYEQYF	TGCGCCAGCAGCTTCCGACAGGGCCAATACGAGCAGTACTTC	14	TRBD1	NA	TRBV5-1	TRBJ2-7
CASSSGTSGRSSYEQYF	TGTGCCAGCAGCTCCGGGACTAGCGGGAGGAGCTCCTACGAGCAGTACTTC	17	TRBD2	NA	TRBV9	TRBJ2-7
CASSLGRAAYEQYF	TGTGCCAGCAGCTTGGGCCGGGCTGCCTACGAGCAGTACTTC	14	NA	NA	TRBV11-2	TRBJ2-7
CASSSWTGVETQYF	TGTGCCAGCAGTTCGTGGACAGGGGTAGAGACCCAGTACTTC	14	TRBD1	NA	TRBV27	TRBJ2-5
CASSSGPSGSYTGELFF	TGCGCCAGCAGCTCAGGACCTAGCGGGAGTTACACCGGGGAGCTGTTTTTT	17	TRBD2	NA	TRBV4-1	TRBJ2-2
CASSESVAGTLSYEQYF	TGTGCCAGCAGTGAATCTGTGGCCGGCACCCTCTCCTACGAGCAGTACTTC	17	NA	NA	TRBV2	TRBJ2-7
CASGGQGGVNEQFF	TGTGCCAGCGGGGGACAGGGGGGAGTCAATGAGCAGTTCTTC	14	TRBD1	NA	TRBV7-9	TRBJ2-1
CASSLSGGEINYGYTF	TGTGCCAGCAGCTTAAGCGGGGGAGAAATAAACTATGGCTACACCTTC	16	NA	NA	TRBV7-9	TRBJ1-2
CASSQDSGGPHNEQFF	TGCGCCAGCAGCCAAGATTCAGGGGGGCCGCACAATGAGCAGTTCTTC	16	NA	NA	TRBV4-1	TRBJ2-1
CASSIVGQSYGYTF	TGTGCCAGTAGTATAGTCGGGCAGAGCTATGGCTACACCTTC	14	NA	NA	TRBV19	TRBJ1-2
CASSLSGTGVYEQYF	TGTGCCAGCAGCTTGTCCGGGACAGGGGTGTACGAGCAGTACTTC	15	TRBD1	NA	TRBV13	TRBJ2-7
CASSIERSGGDYNEQFF	TGTGCCAGTAGTATAGAAAGGAGCGGGGGGGACTACAATGAGCAGTTCTTC	17	TRBD2	NA	TRBV19	TRBJ2-1
CASSQDTGPSGNTIYF	TGCGCCAGCAGCCAAGATACAGGCCCTTCTGGAAACACCATATATTTT	16	NA	once	TRBV4-1	TRBJ1-3
CASSLAGTSVSNEQFF	TGTGCCAGCAGCTTAGCTGGGACTAGCGTATCCAATGAGCAGTTCTTC	16	TRBD2	NA	TRBV7-6	TRBJ2-1
CASSGGDPGNEQFF	TGTGCCAGCAGTGGAGGGGATCCTGGAAATGAGCAGTTCTTC	14	NA	NA	TRBV6-1	TRBJ2-1
CASSTGTAEETQYF	TGTGCCAGCAGCACTGGGACAGCCGAAGAGACCCAGTACTTC	14	TRBD1	NA	TRBV9	TRBJ2-5
CASSQYGGSYEQYF	TGTGCCAGCAGCCAATACGGGGGGTCGTACGAGCAGTACTTC	14	TRBD2	few	TRBV7-6	TRBJ2-7
CASSPGLAGASYNEQFF	TGTGCCAGCTCACCAGGGCTAGCGGGAGCTTCATACAATGAGCAGTTCTTC	17	TRBD2	NA	TRBV18	TRBJ2-1
CASNQRGEGNQPQHF	TGTGCCAGCAATCAACGAGGGGAGGGCAATCAGCCCCAGCATTTT	15	NA	NA	TRBV6-6	TRBJ1-5
CASSGDGSSYEQYF	TGTGCCAGCAGTGGGGACGGGAGCTCCTACGAGCAGTACTTC	14	NA	NA	TRBV6-5	TRBJ2-7
CASSVSAGDLLEQYF	TGTGCCAGCAGCGTATCAGCGGGGGACCTCCTCGAGCAGTACTTC	15	TRBD2	NA	TRBV9	TRBJ2-7
CASSLASSGGAFYEQYF	TGTGCCAGCAGTTTAGCCTCTAGCGGGGGGGCCTTCTACGAGCAGTACTTC	17	TRBD2	NA	TRBV27	TRBJ2-7
CATSAGAGTDTQYF	TGTGCCACCAGCGCGGGGGCCGGCACAGATACGCAGTATTTT	14	NA	NA	TRBV15	TRBJ2-3
CASSQDRRETQYF	TGCGCCAGCAGCCAAGATCGGCGAGAGACCCAGTACTTC	13	NA	NA	TRBV4-1	TRBJ2-5
CASSSDLAYEQYF	TGTGCCAGCAGCTCGGACCTAGCCTACGAGCAGTACTTC	13	NA	NA	TRBV7-2	TRBJ2-7
CASSVNYGEQYF	TGTGCCAGCAGCGTAAATTACGGCGAGCAGTACTTC	12	NA	NA	TRBV9	TRBJ2-7
CSVETWQDSPLHF	TGCAGCGTTGAAACTTGGCAAGATTCACCCCTCCACTTT	13	NA	NA	TRBV29-1	TRBJ1-6
CSAGGSDIEQYF	TGCAGCGCAGGGGGGTCTGACATCGAGCAGTACTTC	12	NA	NA	TRBV29-1	TRBJ2-7
CASSLKGAGANVLTF	TGTGCCAGCAGCTTAAAAGGGGCTGGGGCCAACGTCCTGACTTTC	15	NA	NA	TRBV13	TRBJ2-6
CASSLALEHNEQFF	TGTGCCAGCAGCTTGGCGCTGGAGCACAATGAGCAGTTCTTC	14	NA	NA	TRBV5-4	TRBJ2-1
CASRLELAVQETQYF	TGTGCAAGTCGCTTAGAACTAGCGGTACAAGAGACCCAGTACTTC	15	NA	NA	TRBV12-2	TRBJ2-5
CASSTGAFVGYTF	TGTGCCAGTAGTACAGGGGCATTTGTTGGCTACACCTTC	13	NA	NA	TRBV19	TRBJ1-2
CASSLLQGWGQDEQFF	TGTGCCAGCAGCTTATTACAGGGGTGGGGGCAGGATGAGCAGTTCTTC	16	TRBD1	NA	TRBV7-2	TRBJ2-1
CASSETGESGELFF	TGCGCCAGCAGTGAGACAGGGGAGTCCGGGGAGCTGTTTTTT	14	TRBD1	NA	TRBV10-1	TRBJ2-2
CAFAPVNNSPLHF	TGTGCCTTCGCTCCCGTGAATAATTCACCCCTCCACTTT	13	NA	once	TRBV30	TRBJ1-6
CSAEPGTQYF	TGCAGTGCTGAACCAGGTACCCAGTACTTC	10	NA	NA	TRBV20-1	TRBJ2-5
CASSQESGGNLAKNIQYF	TGCGCCAGCAGCCAGGAAAGCGGGGGAAATCTAGCCAAAAACATTCAGTACTTC	18	TRBD2	NA	TRBV4-1	TRBJ2-4
CSVDGTSGNTYNEQFF	TGCAGCGTAGATGGGACTAGCGGGAATACCTACAATGAGCAGTTCTTC	16	TRBD2	once	TRBV29-1	TRBJ2-1
CASRWEVSQETQYF	TGTGCCAGCAGATGGGAGGTAAGCCAAGAGACCCAGTACTTC	14	NA	NA	TRBV6-6	TRBJ2-5
CASSSQNDIQYF	TGTGCCAGCAGCTCCCAAAACGACATTCAGTACTTC	12	NA	NA	TRBV7-2	TRBJ2-4
CASSASGRREYYNEQFF	TGTGCCAGCAGCGCATCCGGTCGGCGGGAGTATTACAATGAGCAGTTCTTC	17	TRBD2	NA	TRBV9	TRBJ2-1
CASSLDGAGGEQYF	TGTGCCAGCAGCTTAGACGGAGCGGGGGGGGAGCAGTACTTC	14	TRBD2	NA	TRBV7-8	TRBJ2-7
CASSQDLAWNEQFF	TGCGCCAGCAGCCAAGACCTAGCGTGGAATGAGCAGTTCTTC	14	NA	NA	TRBV4-1	TRBJ2-1
CSVEGDSYNEQFF	TGCAGCGTGGAGGGGGACAGTTACAATGAGCAGTTCTTC	13	NA	NA	TRBV29-1	TRBJ2-1
CAWAASGSSYNEQFF	TGTGCCTGGGCTGCTAGCGGGAGCTCCTACAATGAGCAGTTCTTC	15	TRBD2	NA	TRBV30	TRBJ2-1
CASSYFESTGELFF	TGTGCCAGCAGTTACTTTGAGAGCACCGGGGAGCTGTTTTTT	14	NA	NA	TRBV6-5	TRBJ2-2
CASSPSGSGGFTDTQYF	TGTGCCAGCTCACCTTCTGGTAGCGGGGGGTTCACAGATACGCAGTATTTT	17	TRBD2	once	TRBV18	TRBJ2-3
CASSLLLAGDTQYF	TGTGCCAGCAGTTTACTACTTGCGGGAGATACGCAGTATTTT	14	NA	NA	TRBV27	TRBJ2-3